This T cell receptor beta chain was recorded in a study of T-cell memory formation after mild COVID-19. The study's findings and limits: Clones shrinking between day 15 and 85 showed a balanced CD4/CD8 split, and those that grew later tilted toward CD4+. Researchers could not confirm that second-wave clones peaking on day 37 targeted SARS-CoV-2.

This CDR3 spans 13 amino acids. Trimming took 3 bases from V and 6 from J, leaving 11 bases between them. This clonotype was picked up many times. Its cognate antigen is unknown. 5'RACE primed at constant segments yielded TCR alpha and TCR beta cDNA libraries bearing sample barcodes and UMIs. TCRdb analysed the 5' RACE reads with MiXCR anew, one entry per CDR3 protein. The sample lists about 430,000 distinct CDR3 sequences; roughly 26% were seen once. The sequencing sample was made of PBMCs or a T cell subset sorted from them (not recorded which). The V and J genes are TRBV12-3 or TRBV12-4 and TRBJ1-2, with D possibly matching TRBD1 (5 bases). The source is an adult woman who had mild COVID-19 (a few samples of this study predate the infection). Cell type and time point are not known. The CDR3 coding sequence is TGTGCCAGCAGTTTTCAGGGTGGGCATGGCTACACCTTC. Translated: CASSFQGGHGYTF.